The 8 T cell receptor beta chains below were found in one sample sequenced in a study of a mutant IDH1 vaccine in newly diagnosed glioma. Sequenced by immunoSEQ multiplex PCR; TCRdb stores in-frame clones only, minus some. The sample has 55,000 to 65,000 clones, around 84% seen once. Time point of the sample: week 35, safety follow-up. Vaccination comprised doses that each held 300 ug of mutant IDH1 20-mer peptide, plus topical imiquimod. Their recognized antigens are unknown. The specimen was PBMCs, collected from a glioma patient whose treatment included an IDH1 peptide vaccine. These TCRs come from a man aged 25 to 40 with glioma.

The V and J genes are TRBV11-2 and TRBJ2-7; the D is unclear. CDR1 SGHAT and CDR2 FQNNGV come from the germline V gene. This CDR3 contains 19 residues. The V gene lost 2 bases and the J gene lost 2 bases, with 25 bases spanning the gap. CDR3 in amino acids: CASSLRPEKLPRTPYEQYF. CDR3 bases: TGTGCCAGCAGCTTACGACCGGAGAAGTTACCAAGAACCCCCTACGAGCAGTACTTC.

This clone was detected only a few times. The J gene is TRBJ1-2, the V gene TRBV7-9; D ambiguous. Germline V gene data show CDR1 as SEHNR and CDR2 as FQNEAQ (reference sequence). The V end lost 11 bases, the J end lost 3 bases, and 16 bases lay between the germline ends. The CDR3 spans 13 residues. CDR3 sequence reads: CAPGNWLYYGYTF. The CDR3 DNA reads as TGTGCCCCGGGGAACTGGCTGTACTATGGCTACACCTTC.

The V call is TRBV6-1, the J call TRBJ1-2, with D hard to call. CDR1 MNHNS and CDR2 SASEGT come from the germline V gene. This CDR3 contains 13 residues. V shed 4 bases and J shed 6 bases, with 12 bases lying between them. The CDR3 is CASSAKWVDGYTF. The CDR3, as DNA: TGTGCCAGCAGTGCGAAGTGGGTAGATGGCTACACCTTC.

The chain has TRBV5-4 and TRBJ2-5; D perhaps matches TRBD1 (6 bases). The V gene's germline CDR1 is SGHNT and CDR2 YYREEE (reference sequence). Trimming pared 3 bases from V and 0 bases from J, leaving 15 bases between. The CDR3 runs to 16 residues. The CDR3 nucleotides are TGTGCCAGCAGCTGGAATTACAGGGCCGACCAAGAGACCCAGTACTTC. Translating gives CASSWNYRADQETQYF.

The genes are TRBV9 and TRBJ2-3; TRBD2 matches 9 bases. Germline values: CDR1 SGDLS, CDR2 YYNGEE. Trimming took 6 bases from V and 4 from J; bases not matched to a gene: 12. This CDR3 comprises 16 residues. The CDR3 reads CASNVGGGAFSDTQYF. In DNA form, the CDR3 reads TGTGCCAGCAACGTTGGCGGGGGGGCCTTCTCAGATACGCAGTATTTT.

The gene calls are TRBV6-6 and TRBJ1-1; perhaps TRBD1 as D (5 bases). Per the germline V gene, CDR1 is MNHNY and CDR2 is SVGAGI (reference sequence). The CDR3 is 14 amino acids. Trimming stripped 2 bases from V and 3 bases from J, with 10 bases between. CDR3 sequence reads: CASSYRGADTEAFF. The CDR3 coding sequence is TGTGCCAGCAGTTACAGGGGTGCGGACACTGAAGCTTTCTTT.

The chain joins TRBV7-8 to TRBJ1-2; D not certain. Germline assignment: CDR1 SGHVS and CDR2 FQNEAQ. The V end lost 5 bases, the J end lost 4 bases, and 14 bases lay between the germline ends. This CDR3 is 14 amino acids long. This CDR3 is CASSRAGSGYGYTF. The CDR3, as DNA: TGTGCCAGCAGCCGGGCGGGATCGGGCTATGGCTACACCTTC.

This chain connects TRBV11-2 to TRBJ1-4; TRBD1 matches at 7 bases. The J segment lost 13 bases and the V segment lost 4 bases, leaving 18 bases of the junction unmatched. The CDR3 consists of 16 residues. Germline values: CDR1 SGHAT, CDR2 FQNNGV. The CDR3: CASSSLDRSLNWGLFF. The CDR3 DNA reads as TGTGCCAGCAGCTCGTTGGACAGGAGTCTTAATTGGGGACTGTTTTTT.